The 8 T cell receptor beta chains listed next were all sequenced from one sample in a study of blood T cell repertoires in COVID-19. Method: immunoSEQ multiplex PCR; TCRdb's copy keeps in-frame clones and lacks some. In the table there are about 140,000 clones, more than 70% of which are singletons. The sample consisted of peripheral blood. These receptors were obtained from a woman aged 55-70 years with acute or convalescent COVID-19.

The rearrangement links TRBV10-3 to TRBJ2-2; D is possibly TRBD1 (6 bases). The CDR3 runs to 17 residues. Trimming removed 8 bases from V and 4 bases from J, with 23 bases in between. Germline CDR1 ENHRY, CDR2 SYGVKD. CDR3 region: CAIAGSTGYVGTGELFF. CDR3 nucleotides: TGTGCCATCGCAGGCTCCACAGGGTATGTGGGCACCGGGGAGCTGTTTTTT.

This clone was counted only a few times. This sequence joins TRBV5-1 and TRBJ2-3, with 13 bases identical to TRBD2. Germline-derived CDR1 and CDR2 are SGHRS and YFSETQ. CDR3 size: 16 residues. Unmatched junction bases numbered 4, after V lost 4 bases and J lost 2 bases. The chain's CDR3 is CASSPGLAGPTDTQYF. The CDR3 region has the DNA TGCGCCAGCAGCCCGGGACTAGCGGGGCCCACAGATACGCAGTATTTT.

This rearrangement joins TRBV5-1 to TRBJ2-5, with unresolved D. Trimming took 0 bases from V and 2 from J, leaving 14 bases between them. The CDR3 is made up of 16 amino acids. Germline V gene data show CDR1 as SGHRS and CDR2 as YFSETQ. CDR3 protein: CASSLVGSTVQETQYF. CDR3 nucleotides: TGCGCCAGCAGCTTGGTGGGCAGTACCGTTCAAGAGACCCAGTACTTC. Complete variable domain (other parts from reference TRBV5-1 and TRBJ2-5): KAGVTQTPRYLIKTRGQQVTLSCSPISGHRSVSWYQQTPGQGLQFLFEYFSETQRNKGNFPGRFSGRQFSNSRSEMNVSTLELGDSALYLCASSLVGSTVQETQYFGPGTRLLVL.

V is TRBV2 and J is TRBJ2-2; D gene ambiguous. V lost 5 bases and J 4 bases, leaving 8 bases between the germline ends. The CDR3 sequence is 13 residues long. The germline V gene has CDR1 SNHLY and CDR2 FYNNEI. The CDR3 sequence is CASSREVTGELFF. The DNA for the CDR3 is TGTGCCAGCAGTAGAGAGGTCACCGGGGAGCTGTTTTTT. The complete variable domain, with remaining parts taken from reference TRBV2 and TRBJ2-2, reads EPEVTQTPSHQVTQMGQEVILRCVPISNHLYFYWYRQILGQKVEFLVSFYNNEISEKSEIFDDQFSVERPDGSNFTLKIRSTKLEDSAMYFCASSREVTGELFFGEGSRLTVL.

The chain combines TRBV7-2 with TRBJ2-3; 10 bases match TRBD2. The J segment lost 0 bases and the V segment lost 2 bases, leaving 8 bases of the junction unmatched. The CDR3 is made up of 18 amino acids. Germline V gene lookup returns CDR1 SGHTA and CDR2 FQGNSA. The CDR3 bases are TGTGCCAGCAGCTTATTCGGACTAGCGGTCTCTAGCACAGATACGCAGTATTTT. This codes for CASSLFGLAVSSTDTQYF.

V is TRBV28 and J is TRBJ1-2; TRBD1 agrees at 9 bases. Germline CDR1 MDHEN, CDR2 SYDVKM. The CDR3 has 14 amino acids. Trimming removed 6 bases from V and 5 bases from J; junction bases left unmatched: 7. The CDR3, as DNA: TGTGCCAGCAGGCCACAGGGGGCGCGGTATGGCTACACCTTC. This gives the protein CASRPQGARYGYTF.

The rearrangement links TRBV4-2 to TRBJ2-5; D remains unclear. This CDR3 comprises 14 residues. CDR1 LGHNA and CDR2 YNFKEQ come from the germline V gene. The V gene lost 0 bases and the J gene lost 3 bases, with 8 bases spanning the gap. The CDR3 DNA reads TGTGCCAGCAGCCAAGAAGTTTCTAAAGAGACCCAGTACTTC. Encoded protein: CASSQEVSKETQYF.

This chain uses TRBV6-5 with TRBJ2-5, with D perhaps TRBD1 (5 bases). CDR1 is MNHEY, CDR2 SVGAGI, per germline. CDR3 length equals 13 residues. The V end was cut by 2 bases, the J end by 8 bases, with 12 bases between. In DNA, the CDR3 is TGTGCCAGCAGTTACGGGGCCGGAGTTACCCAGTACTTC. Its protein is CASSYGAGVTQYF.